This T cell receptor (beta chain) comes out of a study of blood T cell repertoires in COVID-19. Study as a whole: Specimens from acute and convalescent COVID-19 originated in the United States, Italy and Spain. In each case, the material was cDNA or gDNA derived from T cells, B-cell-depleted T cells, or PBMCs.

In the source study's methods: Scientists estimated how many nucleated cells there were by amplifying reference gene primers. Sequencing used immunoSEQ multiplex PCR; TCRdb keeps in-frame clones, though not all of them. The DNA gave D and trimming, while V, J and clone size come from that table. The data contain a few hundred thousand clones, 75% to 90% of them seen just once; the ten biggest clones take up roughly 0.96%. V shed 6 bases and J 2 bases; nucleotides not matched to a gene: 6. The CDR3 consists of 17 residues. Germline CDR1 and CDR2: ENHRY and SYGVKD. This sequence originates from a woman between 40 and 55 years old who had recovered from COVID-19. The gene calls are TRBV10-3 and TRBJ2-2, with 13 bases aligning to TRBD2. The sequencing input was peripheral blood. The chain's CDR3 is CAIRKTSGRTNTGELFF. The CDR3, as DNA: TGTGCCATCAGGAAGACTAGCGGGAGGACCAACACCGGGGAGCTGTTTTTT.